This T cell receptor (beta chain) was recorded in a study of radiotherapy plus CTLA-4 blockade in lung cancer. Germline CDR1 reads KGHSH; CDR2 reads LQKENI. Trimming took off 5 bases at V and 4 bases at J, with 14 bases between the two ends. The CDR3 sequence is 14 residues long. Sequencing was performed with immunoSEQ multiplex PCR; in TCRdb, only in-frame clones are kept and a portion is missing. The table lists about 90,000 clones, around 86% of them singletons. Study-level results: In blood, TCR clones derived from the tumor expanded after radiotherapy plus ipilimumab. Response, reportedly, was best predicted by interferon-beta along with early blood T cell clone dynamics.

The count of this clone is one. Antigen unknown. Those patients who had chemo-refractory metastatic non-small-cell lung cancer were given focal radiation along with CTLA-4 blockade through ipilimumab. The origin of this receptor is a human donor with non-small cell lung cancer that progressed on radiotherapy plus ipilimumab. Specimen: peripheral blood, collected from a patient treated with radiotherapy plus ipilimumab. The chain combines TRBV18 with TRBJ1-2, with D possibly TRBD1 on 6 matching bases. CDR3 nucleotides: TGTGCCAGCTCAACAGGGACCCCAGGCTATGGCTACACCTTC. This encodes CASSTGTPGYGYTF. Full variable domain (rest looked up from reference TRBV18 and TRBJ1-2): NAGVMQNPRHLVRRRGQEARLRCSPMKGHSHVYWYRQLPEEGLKFMVYLQKENIIDESGMPKERFSAEFPKEGPSILRIQQVVRGDSAAYFCASSTGTPGYGYTFGSGTRLTVV.